This T cell receptor (beta chain) was sequenced in a study of T cell responses to AZD1222 COVID-19 vaccine. In germline, CDR1 is LNHDA, CDR2 SQIVND (reference sequence). J gave up 7 bases and V 5 bases, and 7 bases lay outside the gene matches. This CDR3 is built from 14 residues. Details on this clone: Its antigen remains unknown.

Only in-frame clones appear in the TCRdb table, and some are missing; sequencing was by immunoSEQ multiplex PCR. This table has around 140,000 clones, around nine tenths appearing once. Study-wide points: The donor cohort was predominantly white British with a female majority, and clonal diversity may have been underestimated.

This TCR was sampled from an adult in good health. This rearrangement joins TRBV19 to TRBJ1-4, with TRBD1 matching 7 bases. The starting material was peripheral blood, obtained on day 0 of AZD1222 vaccination. DNA for the CDR3: TGTGCCAGTAGTTACAGGGGCGGGTTTGAAAAACTGTTTTTT. It codes for CASSYRGGFEKLFF.